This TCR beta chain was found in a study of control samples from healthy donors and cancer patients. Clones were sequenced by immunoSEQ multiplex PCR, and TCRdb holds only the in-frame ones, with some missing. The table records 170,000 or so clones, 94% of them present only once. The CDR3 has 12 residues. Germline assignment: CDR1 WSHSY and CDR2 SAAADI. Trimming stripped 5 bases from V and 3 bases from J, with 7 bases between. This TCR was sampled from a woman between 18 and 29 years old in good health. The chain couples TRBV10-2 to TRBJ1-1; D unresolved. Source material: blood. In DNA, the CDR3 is TGCGCCAGCAGTCACGGGGACACTGAAGCTTTCTTT. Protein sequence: CASSHGDTEAFF.